The T cell receptor (beta chain) described here comes from a study of control samples from healthy donors and cancer patients. The CDR3 runs 15 residues. V lost 0 bases to trimming and J lost 2 bases; unmatched junction nucleotides: 1. Germline V gene lookup returns CDR1 SGHTS and CDR2 YDEGEE. TCRdb's table, derived via immunoSEQ multiplex PCR, lists solely in-frame clones and lacks some. The sample contains about 130,000 clones, 91% of which appear only once. The specimen was blood. The receptor was derived from a man between 18 and 35 years old in good health. This chain joins TRBV5-8 and TRBJ2-3; 9 bases are a match to TRBD2. This chain's CDR3 is CASSLGLAVTDTQYF. For the CDR3, the DNA is TGTGCCAGCAGCTTGGGACTAGCGGTCACAGATACGCAGTATTTT. Together with reference TRBV5-8 and TRBJ2-3, the CDR3 gives the full variable domain: EAGVTQSPTHLIKTRGQQATLRCSPISGHTSVYWYQQALGLGLQFLLWYDEGEERNRGNFPPRFSGRQFPNYSSELNVNALELEDSALYLCASSLGLAVTDTQYFGPGTRLTVL.